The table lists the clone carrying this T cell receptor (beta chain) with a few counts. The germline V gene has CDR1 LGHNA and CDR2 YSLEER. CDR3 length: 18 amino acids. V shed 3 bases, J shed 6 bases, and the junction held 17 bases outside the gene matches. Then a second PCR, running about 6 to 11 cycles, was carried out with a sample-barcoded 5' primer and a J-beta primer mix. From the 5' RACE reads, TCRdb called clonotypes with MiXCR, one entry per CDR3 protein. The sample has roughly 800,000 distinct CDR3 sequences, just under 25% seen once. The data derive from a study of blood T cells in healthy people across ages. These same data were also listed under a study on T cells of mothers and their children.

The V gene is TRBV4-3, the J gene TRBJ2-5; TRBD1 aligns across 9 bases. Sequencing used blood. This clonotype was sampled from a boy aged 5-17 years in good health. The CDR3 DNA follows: TGCGCCAGCAGCCATGAACTACCGGGACAGGGTTCGTTTCAGACCCAGTACTTC. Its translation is CASSHELPGQGSFQTQYF.